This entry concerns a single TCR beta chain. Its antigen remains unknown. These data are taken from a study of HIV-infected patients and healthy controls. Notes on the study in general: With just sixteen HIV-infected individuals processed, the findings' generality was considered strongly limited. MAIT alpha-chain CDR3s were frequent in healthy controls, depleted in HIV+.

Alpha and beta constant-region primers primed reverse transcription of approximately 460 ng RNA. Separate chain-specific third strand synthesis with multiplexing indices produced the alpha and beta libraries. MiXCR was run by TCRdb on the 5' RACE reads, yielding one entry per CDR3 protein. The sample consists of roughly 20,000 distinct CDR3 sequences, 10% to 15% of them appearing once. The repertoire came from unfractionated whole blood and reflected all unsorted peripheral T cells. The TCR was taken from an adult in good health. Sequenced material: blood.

CDR3 amino acids: CASSLGGLGYTF. In nucleotides, the CDR3 is TGTGCCAGCAGTTTGGGGGGGCTGGGCTACACCTTC. This chain links TRBV27 with TRBJ1-2, with a tentative D call TRBD1 (6 bases). V was pared by 3 bases and J by 8 bases, with 10 bases between. This CDR3 contains 12 residues. Germline values: CDR1 MNHEY, CDR2 SMNVEV (reference sequence).